This passage covers 25 T cell receptor beta chains from one sample sequenced in a study of T cells after yellow fever vaccination. Each CDR3 protein gets one entry after TCRdb re-called the 5' RACE reads with MiXCR. The data contain around 140,000 distinct CDR3 sequences, about 7.7% of them seen just once; the ten biggest clones take up under 0.95%. Specimen: CD4+ T cells sorted from PBMCs, collected 5 days after the yellow fever booster vaccination. Receptors were obtained from a man in his thirties or forties who received the YFV17D yellow fever vaccine.

This clonotype was counted ten times or more. V gene TRBV10-3 combines with J gene TRBJ2-2, with a weak D call TRBD2 (6 bases). There are 14 residues in the CDR3. Trimming removed 6 bases at V and 6 bases at J, with 14 bases between. Germline CDR1 ENHRY, CDR2 SYGVKD. The CDR3 sequence is CAISQTLAPGELFF. CDR3 DNA: TGTGCCATCAGCCAGACTCTAGCGCCCGGGGAGCTGTTTTTT.

V gene TRBV2 combines with J gene TRBJ1-6; D uncertain. Germline V gives CDR1 SNHLY, CDR2 FYNNEI. The CDR3 runs 14 residues. V dropped 6 bases and J dropped 2 bases, with 8 bases sitting between them. Here the CDR3 reads CASRTLPYNSPLHF. The CDR3 bases are TGTGCCAGCAGAACTCTTCCCTATAATTCACCCCTCCACTTT.

This clonotype was detected many times. V gene TRBV12-3 or TRBV12-4 combines with J gene TRBJ2-3, with D uncertain. The CDR3 extends over 15 amino acids. Trimming took 1 base from V and 0 from J, leaving 8 bases between them. The DNA for the CDR3 is TGTGCCAGCAGTTTAGGGGGATTTAGCACAGATACGCAGTATTTT. Translation: CASSLGGFSTDTQYF.

Ten or more counts support this clonotype. This rearrangement joins TRBV7-2 to TRBJ1-4; no firm D call. The V gene lost 0 bases and the J gene lost 6 bases, with 11 bases spanning the gap. Per germline, CDR1 SGHTA and CDR2 FQGNSA. The CDR3 has 15 residues. CDR3 DNA: TGTGCCAGCAGCTTAGCGCAGAACAAATATGAAAAACTGTTTTTT. Translation gives CASSLAQNKYEKLFF.

This clonotype came up many times. This chain uses TRBV20-1 with TRBJ2-1; D not certain. V was pared by 0 bases and J by 3 bases, with 6 bases between. There are 13 residues in the CDR3. Germline loops: CDR1 DFQATT, CDR2 SNEGSKA (reference sequence). The CDR3 loop reads CSARDAGYNEQFF. CDR3 nucleotides: TGCAGTGCTAGAGATGCTGGCTACAATGAGCAGTTCTTC.

The sample holds many counts of this clonotype. The chain is built from TRBV12-3 or TRBV12-4 and TRBJ2-6, with D tentatively TRBD1 or TRBD2 (5 bases each). This CDR3 is built from 17 residues. V lost 4 bases and J lost 0, with 13 bases in between. The CDR3 sequence is CASSSGQDSSGANVLTF. Here the CDR3 DNA reads TGTGCCAGCAGTTCGGGGCAGGACTCCTCTGGGGCCAACGTCCTGACTTTC.

This clonotype was recorded at least ten times. The chain combines TRBV20-1 with TRBJ2-7, with 9 bases aligning to TRBD1. The trim removed 5 bases at V and 5 bases at J, leaving 4 bases unmatched. CDR3 length: 12 amino acids. Germline V gives CDR1 DFQATT, CDR2 SNEGSKA (reference sequence). CDR3 protein: CSALQGAHEQYF. The CDR3 DNA follows: TGCAGTGCTTTACAGGGGGCTCACGAGCAGTACTTC.

This clonotype has at least ten counts. This chain uses TRBV29-1 with TRBJ2-4, with a tentative D call TRBD1 (5 bases). Germline lookup yields CDR1 SQVTM and CDR2 ANQGSEA. The CDR3 has 11 residues. V lost 4 bases, J lost 7 bases, and 8 bases lay in between. The CDR3 DNA sequence: TGCAGCGTTGCCAGGGCGAACATTCAGTACTTC. It yields the protein CSVARANIQYF.

In its sample, this clonotype was seen many times. The chain combines TRBV20-1 with TRBJ2-5, with a tentative D call TRBD2 (6 bases). Per the germline V gene, CDR1 is DFQATT and CDR2 is SNEGSKA (reference sequence). This CDR3 has 14 amino acids. V gave up 6 bases and J gave up 2 bases, with 16 bases separating them. The DNA for the CDR3 is TGCAGTGCCCCCCCCCGGAGGGGACAAGAGACCCAGTACTTC. Translation gives CSAPPRRGQETQYF.

This clonotype has at least ten counts. The chain employs TRBV12-3 or TRBV12-4 and TRBJ1-1; D is uncertain. This CDR3 is built from 14 residues. Trimming took off 5 bases at V and 3 bases at J, with 13 bases between the two ends. The CDR3 DNA sequence: TGTGCCAGCAGTCCCGCTGGAGGGTACACTGAAGCTTTCTTT. Its protein product is CASSPAGGYTEAFF.

This clonotype was counted ten times or more. The rearrangement joins TRBV3-1 to TRBJ2-3, with TRBD2 as a possible D gene (7 bases). In germline, CDR1 is LGHDT, CDR2 YNNKEL (reference sequence). Trimming left V 0 bases short and J 11 bases short, with 12 bases between. The CDR3 length is 13 residues. CDR3 sequence reads: CASSQDLGGVQYF. The CDR3 nucleotides are TGTGCCAGCAGCCAAGACCTAGGGGGGGTGCAGTATTTT.

Ten or more counts support this clonotype. The chain recombines TRBV12-3 or TRBV12-4 with TRBJ2-7, with 7 bases matching TRBD1. The CDR3 runs to 14 residues. V lost 4 bases to trimming and J lost 2 bases; unmatched junction nucleotides: 5. CDR3: CASSYRGDTYEQYF. CDR3 DNA sequence: TGTGCCAGCAGTTACAGGGGAGATACCTACGAGCAGTACTTC.

This clonotype was found many times. The chain recombines TRBV20-1 with TRBJ2-3; 8 bases line up with TRBD2. The CDR3 has 15 residues. V gave up 5 bases and J gave up 3 bases; unmatched junction bases: 10. Germline values: CDR1 DFQATT, CDR2 SNEGSKA (reference sequence). Written as DNA, the CDR3 is TGCAGTGCTGGGCGGGAGGACCTTCGGACAGATACGCAGTATTTT. Protein: CSAGREDLRTDTQYF.

This clonotype was recorded many times. The gene calls are TRBV20-1 and TRBJ1-2, with no clear D. The V end lost 6 bases, the J end lost 0 bases, and 11 bases lay between the germline ends. The CDR3 is 13 amino acids. Per the germline V gene, CDR1 is DFQATT and CDR2 is SNEGSKA (reference sequence). CDR3 coding DNA: TGCAGTGCCCTCGACCCATCTAACTATGGCTACACCTTC. It yields the protein CSALDPSNYGYTF.

This clonotype has only a few counts. The chain combines TRBV5-1 with TRBJ2-4; D is unresolved. Trimming removed 2 bases from V and 0 bases from J, with 6 bases in between. CDR3 length: 14 amino acids. CDR1 and CDR2 (germline): SGHRS, YFSETQ. In nucleotides, the CDR3 is TGCGCCAGCAGCTTTCTCCCAGCCAAAAACATTCAGTACTTC. As protein: CASSFLPAKNIQYF.

This clonotype was observed many times. The genes are TRBV11-1 and TRBJ2-1; TRBD2 aligns across 10 bases. The CDR3 is made up of 19 amino acids. V shed 5 bases and J 5 bases; nucleotides not matched to a gene: 18. The V gene's germline CDR1 is SGHAT and CDR2 FQDESV (reference sequence). The CDR3 loop is CASSPKTSGLRNLDNEQFF. The CDR3 nucleotides are TGTGCCAGCAGCCCCAAGACTAGCGGGTTACGAAACCTCGACAATGAGCAGTTCTTC.

This clonotype occurred many times. CDR3 in amino acids: CASSPQGNQPQHF. CDR3 nucleotide sequence: TGTGCCAGCAGTCCTCAGGGAAATCAGCCCCAGCATTTT. This sequence joins TRBV12-3 or TRBV12-4 and TRBJ1-5; D may be TRBD1 (5 bases). Trimming shortened V by 5 bases and J by 4 bases, and 9 bases separated the two germline ends. The CDR3 has 13 residues.

The chain is built from TRBV5-1 and TRBJ1-2, with a possible D match to TRBD1 (5 bases). The CDR3 covers 14 residues. Per the germline V gene, CDR1 is SGHRS and CDR2 is YFSETQ. V was clipped by 7 bases and J by 7 bases, with 20 bases between them. CDR3 in DNA: TGCGCCAGCTCCTTCGGGGCGGGGAACGTTGGCTACACCTTC. Translation: CASSFGAGNVGYTF.

This clonotype appeared many times. The CDR3 bases are TGTGCCAGCATTCCGGGACAGGGTTTACACGAGCAGTACTTC. Amino acids: CASIPGQGLHEQYF. This chain uses TRBV25-1 with TRBJ2-7; TRBD1 agrees at 9 bases. The CDR3 length is 14 residues. From germline, CDR1 is MGHDK and CDR2 SYGVNS. Losses at the gene ends were 7 bases for V and 5 bases for J; bases not matched to a gene: 9.

This clonotype was observed many times. The chain has TRBV20-1 and TRBJ2-1; TRBD2 aligns across 13 bases. The CDR3 runs to 17 residues. From germline, CDR1 is DFQATT and CDR2 SNEGSKA (reference sequence). V lost 3 bases and J lost 8; bases outside the gene matches: 13. CDR3 coding DNA: TGCAGTGCTAGGGATTTCGGACTAGCGGGAGTTGAGGATGAGCAGTTCTTC. Amino acids: CSARDFGLAGVEDEQFF.

The table lists this clonotype with many counts. This rearrangement joins TRBV7-9 to TRBJ2-2; 8 bases are a match to TRBD1. Trimming took 5 bases from V and 1 from J; bases not matched to a gene: 6. The CDR3 runs 16 residues. In germline, CDR1 is SEHNR, CDR2 FQNEAQ (reference sequence). As DNA, the CDR3 is TGTGCCAGCAGCGGCAGGGGGCTTCTGAACACCGGGGAGCTGTTTTTT. The encoded protein is CASSGRGLLNTGELFF.

This clonotype was recorded many times. The CDR3 region is CASRTTGGEQYF. CDR3 sequence (DNA): TGTGCCAGTAGGACAACAGGGGGCGAGCAGTACTTC. The rearrangement links TRBV19 to TRBJ2-7, with 8 bases matching TRBD1. This CDR3 is built from 12 residues. The junction had 4 bases not matched to a gene; V was cut back by 6 bases and J by 6 bases. Germline CDR1 LNHDA, CDR2 SQIVND (reference sequence).

This clonotype came up many times. This sequence joins TRBV9 and TRBJ2-3; 8 bases map to TRBD2. V shed 3 bases, J shed 4 bases, and the junction held 10 bases outside the gene matches. The CDR3 spans 16 residues. CDR1 is SGDLS, CDR2 YYNGEE, per germline. The CDR3 sequence: CASSGTVAGLADTQYF. The CDR3 DNA sequence: TGTGCCAGCAGCGGAACGGTAGCGGGATTGGCAGATACGCAGTATTTT.

This clonotype was detected ten times or more. The CDR3: CASSSRTGRNGYTF. The DNA for the CDR3 is TGTGCCAGCAGTTCTCGGACAGGGCGGAATGGCTACACCTTC. The V gene is TRBV12-3 or TRBV12-4, the J gene TRBJ1-2, with 8 bases fitting TRBD1. The CDR3 runs 14 residues. J was trimmed by 6 bases and V by 4 bases; bases with no gene match: 7.

This clonotype has ten or more counts. The chain is built from TRBV21-1 and TRBJ2-7; the table's D call, TRBD2, was not checked against the DNA. TRBV21-1 is a recognized pseudogene. The CDR3 is 18 residues long. In DNA, the CDR3 is TGTGCCAGCACCGCTCTTGGACTGGCGGCATCCCTTAGAGGCGAGCAGTACTTC. Protein: CASTALGLAASLRGEQYF.